This record looks at one TCR beta chain sequence and its context. Its specificity is not known. This entry comes from a study of OX40 agonist ivuxolimab in advanced cancers. Study-level background: Patients in the trial were receiving intravenous ivuxolimab every 2 weeks, at doses of 0.01 to 10 mg/kg.

Clones were sequenced by immunoSEQ multiplex PCR, and TCRdb holds only the in-frame ones, with some missing. The sample has over 95,000 clones; about 91% are singletons. Broader study findings: Antigen specificity of clonally expanded peripheral T cells was not established.

The germline V gene has CDR1 MNHNS and CDR2 SASEGT. The CDR3 is made up of 15 amino acids. V was clipped by 3 bases and J by 0 bases, with 11 bases between them. Specimen: CD4+ or CD8+ T cells sorted from blood, collected in a trial of the OX40 agonist ivuxolimab. The rearrangement joins TRBV6-1 to TRBJ1-2; D uncertain. The receptor's source is an adult with an advanced solid tumor such as melanoma, head and neck, liver or kidney cancer. The CDR3 spells CASSDSTLPNYGYTF. The CDR3 nucleotides are TGTGCCAGCAGTGATTCTACCCTCCCTAACTATGGCTACACCTTC.